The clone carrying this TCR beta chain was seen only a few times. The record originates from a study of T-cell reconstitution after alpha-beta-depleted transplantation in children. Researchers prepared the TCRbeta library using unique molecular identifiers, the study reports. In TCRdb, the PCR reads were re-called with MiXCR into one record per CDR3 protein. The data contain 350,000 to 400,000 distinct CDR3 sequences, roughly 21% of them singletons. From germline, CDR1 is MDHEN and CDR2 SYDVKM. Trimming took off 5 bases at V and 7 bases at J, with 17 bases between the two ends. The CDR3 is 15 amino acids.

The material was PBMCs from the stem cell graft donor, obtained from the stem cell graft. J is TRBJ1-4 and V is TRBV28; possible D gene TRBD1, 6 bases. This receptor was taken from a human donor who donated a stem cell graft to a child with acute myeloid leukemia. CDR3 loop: CASSVNRVYSEKLFF. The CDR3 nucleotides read TGTGCCAGCAGTGTGAACAGGGTTTATAGTGAAAAACTGTTTTTT. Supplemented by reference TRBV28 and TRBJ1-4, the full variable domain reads DVKVTQSSRYLVKRTGEKVFLECVQDMDHENMFWYRQDPGLGLRLIYFSYDVKMKEKGDIPEGYSVSREKKERFSLILESASTNQTSMYLCASSVNRVYSEKLFFGSGTQLSVL.